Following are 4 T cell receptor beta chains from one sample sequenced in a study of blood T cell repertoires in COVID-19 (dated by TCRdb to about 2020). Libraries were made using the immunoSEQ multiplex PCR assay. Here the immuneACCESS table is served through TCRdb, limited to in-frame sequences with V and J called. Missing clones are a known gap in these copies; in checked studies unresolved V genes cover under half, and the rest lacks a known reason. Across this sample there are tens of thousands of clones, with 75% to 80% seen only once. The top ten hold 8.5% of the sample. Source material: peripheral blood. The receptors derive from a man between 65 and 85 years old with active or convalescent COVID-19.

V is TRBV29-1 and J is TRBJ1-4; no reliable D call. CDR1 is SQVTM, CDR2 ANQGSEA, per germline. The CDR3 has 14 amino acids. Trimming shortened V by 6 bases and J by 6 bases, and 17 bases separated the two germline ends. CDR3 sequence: CSVRGHSGYEKLFF. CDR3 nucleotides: TGCAGCGTCCGGGGTCATTCGGGGTATGAAAAACTGTTTTTT.

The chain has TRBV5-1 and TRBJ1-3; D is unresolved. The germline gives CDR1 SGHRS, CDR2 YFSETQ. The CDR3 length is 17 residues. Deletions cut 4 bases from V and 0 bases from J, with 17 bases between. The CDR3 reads CASSPRSGPSSGNTIYF. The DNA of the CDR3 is TGCGCCAGCAGCCCCCGTTCGGGTCCAAGCTCTGGAAACACCATATATTTT.

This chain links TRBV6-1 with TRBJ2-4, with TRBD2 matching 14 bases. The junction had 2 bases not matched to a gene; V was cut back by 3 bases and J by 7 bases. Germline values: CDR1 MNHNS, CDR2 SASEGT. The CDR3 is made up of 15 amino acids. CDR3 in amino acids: CASSETSGGANIQYF. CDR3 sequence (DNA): TGTGCCAGCAGTGAGACTAGCGGGGGGGCCAACATTCAGTACTTC.

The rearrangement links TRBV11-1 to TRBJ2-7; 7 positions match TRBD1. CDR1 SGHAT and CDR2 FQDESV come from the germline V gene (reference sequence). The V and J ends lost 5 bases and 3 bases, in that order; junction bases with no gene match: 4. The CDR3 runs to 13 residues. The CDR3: CASSLRQGYEQYF. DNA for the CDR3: TGTGCCAGCAGCCTCCGACAGGGCTACGAGCAGTACTTC.